This TCR beta chain was sequenced for a study of cytomegalovirus exposure and HLA in healthy donors. The PCR made use of 60 Vbeta and 13 Jbeta primers. As processed by the authors: Later work found approximately 87 million unique TCR beta chains, with about 10 million shared. This table comes from immunoSEQ multiplex PCR, and its TCRdb copy is limited to in-frame clones, with some not included. V, J and clone size were drawn from that table, and D and trimming were deduced from the DNA. Of roughly 73,000 clones listed, roughly 80% are singletons. V lost 2 bases to trimming and J lost 5 bases; unmatched junction nucleotides: 17. The CDR3 extends over 18 amino acids. CDR1 is SGHDN and CDR2 is FVKESK in the germline V gene.

Sequencing was performed on PBMCs. The chain joins TRBV14 to TRBJ2-7; 8 bases are a match to TRBD2. The receptor was isolated from a woman between 45 and 65 years old in good health and CMV-seronegative. CDR3 amino acids: CASSQPRGRSGSQNEQYF. In DNA form, the CDR3 reads TGTGCCAGCAGCCAACCGAGAGGACGGAGCGGGAGTCAAAACGAGCAGTACTTC.